Described below is a single TCR beta chain sequence and its context. This record belongs to a study of OX40 agonist ivuxolimab in advanced cancers. Only in-frame clones appear in the TCRdb table, and some are missing; sequencing was by immunoSEQ multiplex PCR. The profile shows almost 70,000 clones, approximately 93% of them singletons. The receptor was isolated from an adult with an advanced solid tumor such as melanoma, head and neck, liver or kidney cancer. The material sequenced was CD4+ or CD8+ T cells sorted from blood, taken in a trial of the OX40 agonist ivuxolimab.

This CDR3 reads CATRDRVRGNEKLFF. CDR3 DNA: TGTGCCACCAGGGACAGGGTGCGCGGTAATGAAAAACTGTTTTTT. This chain links TRBV15 with TRBJ1-4; 8 bases align to TRBD1. Germline CDR1 LNHNV, CDR2 YYDKDF (reference sequence). There are 15 residues in the CDR3. V shed 6 bases and J 4 bases; nucleotides not matched to a gene: 7.